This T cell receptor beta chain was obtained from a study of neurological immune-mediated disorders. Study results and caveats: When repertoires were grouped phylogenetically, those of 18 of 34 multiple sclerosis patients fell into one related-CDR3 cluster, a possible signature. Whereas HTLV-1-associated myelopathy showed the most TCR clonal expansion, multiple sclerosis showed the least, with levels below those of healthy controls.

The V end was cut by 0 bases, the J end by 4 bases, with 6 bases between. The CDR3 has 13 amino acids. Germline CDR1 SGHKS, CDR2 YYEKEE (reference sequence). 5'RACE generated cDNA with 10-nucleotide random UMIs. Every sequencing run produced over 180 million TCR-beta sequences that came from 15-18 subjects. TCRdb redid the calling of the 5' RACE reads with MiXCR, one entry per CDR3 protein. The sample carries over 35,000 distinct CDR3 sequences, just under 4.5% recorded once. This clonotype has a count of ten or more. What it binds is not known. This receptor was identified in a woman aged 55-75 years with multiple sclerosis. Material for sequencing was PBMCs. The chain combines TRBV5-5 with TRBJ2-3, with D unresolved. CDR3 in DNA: TGTGCCAGCAGCTTGGGACTCCCAGATACGCAGTATTTT. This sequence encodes CASSLGLPDTQYF.